This entry lists 29 T cell receptor beta chains sequenced from one sample in a study of T cells after yellow fever vaccination. TCRdb independently ran MiXCR on the 5' RACE reads; one entry per CDR3 protein. The sample has about 360,000 distinct CDR3 sequences, 6.2% seen once. The sequencing used PBMCs, collected 5 days after the yellow fever booster vaccination. These TCRs come from a man aged 25 to 45 who received the YFV17D yellow fever vaccine.

This chain joins TRBV15 and TRBJ2-3; tentatively, D is TRBD1 (6 bases). The CDR3 covers 15 residues. Germline-derived CDR1 and CDR2 are LNHNV and YYDKDF (reference sequence). Trimming stripped 6 bases from V and 1 base from J, with 14 bases between. CDR3 sequence reads: CATSNRVLGTDTQYF. As DNA, the CDR3 is TGTGCCACCAGTAACAGGGTTCTAGGCACAGATACGCAGTATTTT.

This clonotype showed up many times. The chain carries TRBV10-2 and TRBJ1-1; unclear D gene. CDR1 is WSHSY, CDR2 SAAADI, per germline. The V end lost 7 bases, the J end lost 6 bases, and 9 bases lay between the germline ends. This CDR3 contains 11 residues. CDR3 nucleotide sequence: TGCGCCAGCACCCTTGGCGCTGAAGCTTTCTTT. It is translated as CASTLGAEAFF.

This clonotype was observed many times. The J gene is TRBJ2-1, the V gene TRBV7-2; D is uncertain. V was shortened by 3 bases and J by 0 bases, with 9 bases between the two germline ends. Germline V CDR1 and CDR2: SGHTA, FQGNSA. The CDR3 sequence is 15 residues long. The CDR3 DNA follows: TGTGCCAGCAGCTTGAGATGGAGCTCCTACAATGAGCAGTTCTTC. Encoded protein: CASSLRWSSYNEQFF. The variable domain in full, completed from reference TRBV7-2 and TRBJ2-1, reads GAGVSQSPSNKVTEKGKDVELRCDPISGHTALYWYRQSLGQGLEFLIYFQGNSAPDKSGLPSDRFSAERTGGSVSTLTIQRTQQEDSAVYLCASSLRWSSYNEQFFGPGTRLTVL.

The J gene is TRBJ2-5, the V gene TRBV7-2, with D hard to call. Germline V lookup: CDR1 SGHTA, CDR2 FQGNSA. CDR3 size: 12 residues. V lost 5 bases to trimming and J lost 2 bases, with 6 bases between them. CDR3 sequence: CASSATQETQYF. As DNA, the CDR3 is TGTGCCAGCAGCGCGACACAAGAGACCCAGTACTTC.

This clonotype was recorded a few times. This sequence joins TRBV11-2 and TRBJ2-3; possible D gene TRBD2, 5 bases. Trimming removed 0 bases at V and 6 bases at J, with 16 bases between. There are 16 residues in the CDR3. Germline V gene lookup returns CDR1 SGHAT and CDR2 FQNNGV. The CDR3 region is CASSLDFRTSADTQYF. CDR3 DNA: TGTGCCAGCAGCTTAGATTTCCGAACTAGTGCGGATACGCAGTATTTT.

This clonotype was recorded a few times. The chain uses TRBV7-3 and TRBJ2-1, with 11 bases matching TRBD2. The CDR3 runs to 16 residues. Trimming took 5 bases from V and 7 from J; bases not matched to a gene: 10. Looked up from germline, CDR1 is SGHTA and CDR2 is FQGTGA. CDR3 protein: CASSLSTSGNENEQFF. DNA of the CDR3: TGTGCCAGCAGCCTTTCGACTAGCGGGAATGAAAATGAGCAGTTCTTC.

The chain couples TRBV6-5 to TRBJ2-1; 8 bases are a match to TRBD2. The CDR3 length is 15 residues. The germline V gene encodes CDR1 MNHEY and CDR2 SVGAGI. Germline trimming cut 2 bases from V and 6 bases from J; bases unmatched to any gene: 6. CDR3 DNA: TGTGCCAGCAGTTACAGTAGCGGGACCCGCAATGAGCAGTTCTTC. Translating gives CASSYSSGTRNEQFF.

V gene TRBV12-3 or TRBV12-4 combines with J gene TRBJ2-5; 9 bases line up with TRBD2. Trimming cost V 7 bases and J 4 bases; bases outside gene matches: 4. This CDR3 has 13 amino acids. CDR3 amino acids: CASTSSGTETQYF. CDR3 nucleotides: TGTGCCAGCACCTCTAGCGGGACAGAGACCCAGTACTTC.

This clonotype showed up just a few times. The chain has TRBV20-1 and TRBJ2-5; TRBD2 matches 13 bases. The CDR3 consists of 13 residues. V was clipped by 5 bases and J by 5 bases; unmatched bases: 2. The germline CDR1 and CDR2 sequences are DFQATT and SNEGSKA (reference sequence). The CDR3 region has the DNA TGCAGTGCTCCGGGACTAGCGGGGGAGACCCAGTACTTC. Amino acids: CSAPGLAGETQYF.

The chain links TRBV7-2 to TRBJ2-7; the D call may be TRBD1 or TRBD2 (6 bases each). The ends were cut back, 5 bases at V and 4 bases at J, with 18 bases in the middle. Germline V lookup: CDR1 SGHTA, CDR2 FQGNSA. The CDR3 is made up of 15 amino acids. The CDR3: CASSQGGSRAYEQYF. DNA for the CDR3: TGTGCCAGCAGCCAAGGGGGGTCTCGGGCGTACGAGCAGTACTTC.

This clonotype has only a few counts. CDR3 in DNA: TGCGCCAGCAGCTTCCCGGGACAGGGGATTCAGCCCCAGCATTTT. It specifies CASSFPGQGIQPQHF. V is TRBV5-1 and J is TRBJ1-5; TRBD1 aligns across 10 bases. Germline V gene data show CDR1 as SGHRS and CDR2 as YFSETQ. J was trimmed by 6 bases and V by 2 bases; bases with no gene match: 5. The CDR3 loop spans 15 amino acids.

Only a few counts were recorded for this clonotype. The chain is built from TRBV12-3 or TRBV12-4 and TRBJ1-4, with no clear D. The CDR3 runs to 16 residues. V lost 2 bases and J 7 bases, leaving 17 bases between the germline ends. Written as DNA, the CDR3 is TGTGCCAGCAGTTTAAGCGCGGGGTCGGCAATTGAAAAACTGTTTTTT. This translates into CASSLSAGSAIEKLFF.

This clonotype was seen ten or more times. The rearrangement joins TRBV20-1 to TRBJ2-5, with 8 nucleotides matching TRBD1. CDR1 and CDR2 from the germline V gene are DFQATT and SNEGSKA (reference sequence). The CDR3 covers 14 residues. V lost 6 bases and J lost 2; bases outside the gene matches: 8. This chain's CDR3 is CSARPRGRQETQYF. CDR3 DNA sequence: TGCAGTGCAAGGCCCAGGGGGCGGCAAGAGACCCAGTACTTC.

This clonotype was seen only a few times. The chain recombines TRBV30 with TRBJ2-5; TRBD1 agrees at 8 bases. V lost 2 bases to trimming and J lost 7 bases; unmatched junction nucleotides: 6. CDR3 length equals 13 residues. CDR1 GTSNPN and CDR2 SVGIG come from the germline V gene (reference sequence). The CDR3 DNA reads as TGTGCCTGGAGTTGGGGACAGGCATCGACCCAGTACTTC. It yields the protein CAWSWGQASTQYF. The full variable domain, with the rest looked up from reference TRBV30 and TRBJ2-5, is SQTIHQWPATLVQPVGSPLSLECTVEGTSNPNLYWYRQAAGRGLQLLFYSVGIGQISSEVPQNLSASRPQDRQFILSSKKLLLSDSGFYLCAWSWGQASTQYFGPGTRLLVL.

The sample holds a few counts of this clonotype. The chain combines TRBV5-5 with TRBJ2-7, with D perhaps being TRBD1 or TRBD2 (7 bases each). This CDR3 contains 16 residues. The V gene lost 2 bases and the J gene lost 2 bases, with 17 bases spanning the gap. Germline values: CDR1 SGHKS, CDR2 YYEKEE (reference sequence). The CDR3 loop reads CASSFSFGGTAYEQYF. DNA for the CDR3: TGTGCCAGCAGCTTTTCCTTCGGGGGGACAGCCTACGAGCAGTACTTC.

The gene calls are TRBV4-3 and TRBJ2-2, with 11 bases lining up with TRBD2. The V and J ends lost 0 bases and 6 bases, in that order; junction bases with no gene match: 12. CDR1 is LGHNA, CDR2 YSLEER, per germline. The CDR3 covers 19 residues. The DNA for the CDR3 is TGCGCCAGCAGCCAAGAGGGATCTAGCGGGAGGATAGAGGCCGGGGAGCTGTTTTTT. Its protein product is CASSQEGSSGRIEAGELFF.

The sample holds a few counts of this clonotype. The CDR3 reads CASSWTGAGTEAFF. The DNA for the CDR3 is TGTGCCAGCAGCTGGACAGGGGCTGGGACTGAAGCTTTCTTT. The chain recombines TRBV5-4 with TRBJ1-1, with 9 bases lining up with TRBD1. Germline V gene sequence: CDR1 SGHNT, CDR2 YYREEE (reference sequence). CDR3 size: 14 residues. Trimming removed 3 bases from V and 5 bases from J; junction bases left unmatched: 5.

There are a few counts of this clonotype. The chain is built from TRBV29-1 and TRBJ1-5; D uncertain. CDR1 and CDR2 (germline): SQVTM, ANQGSEA. Trimming cost V 4 bases and J 2 bases, with 6 bases left between them. CDR3 length: 12 amino acids. The CDR3 DNA is TGCAGCGTTGTCGCGGGCAATCAGCCCCAGCATTTT. Amino acids: CSVVAGNQPQHF.

This clonotype was detected ten times or more. J is TRBJ2-1 and V is TRBV7-9; 12 bases fit TRBD1. This CDR3 spans 15 amino acids. The germline V gene has CDR1 SEHNR and CDR2 FQNEAQ (reference sequence). V trimming: 5 bases; J trimming: 6 bases; junction bases outside the gene matches: 5. CDR3 sequence reads: CASSRGTGGFNEQFF. CDR3 bases: TGTGCCAGCAGCCGCGGGACAGGGGGCTTCAATGAGCAGTTCTTC.

This sequence joins TRBV18 and TRBJ2-3; 8 nucleotides line up with TRBD1. V shed 6 bases and J 6 bases; nucleotides not matched to a gene: 14. Germline CDR1 reads KGHSH; CDR2 reads LQKENI. CDR3 size: 16 residues. The CDR3 DNA follows: TGTGCCAGCTCCCCCACCGGACAGGGTTTAGCGGATACGCAGTATTTT. Translated: CASSPTGQGLADTQYF.

This clonotype was seen a handful of times. The rearrangement joins TRBV20-1 to TRBJ2-2; TRBD2 agrees at 8 bases. The CDR3 totals 12 residues. The germline V gene has CDR1 DFQATT and CDR2 SNEGSKA (reference sequence). V gave up 7 bases and J gave up 6 bases; unmatched junction bases: 4. CDR3: CSGHSGAGELFF. The CDR3, as DNA: TGCAGTGGACATAGCGGGGCCGGGGAGCTGTTTTTT.

The gene calls are TRBV23-1 and TRBJ2-7; TRBD2 agrees at 11 bases. TRBV23-1 is an ORF, and what it does is uncertain. The length of the CDR3 is 15 residues. The V and J ends lost 6 bases and 3 bases, in that order; junction bases with no gene match: 7. The CDR3 region has the DNA TGCGCCAGCAGACCGACTAGCGGGATCTACTACGAGCAGTACTTC. It translates to CASRPTSGIYYEQYF.

This clonotype has ten or more counts. This chain links TRBV11-2 with TRBJ2-3; the D is unclear. The CDR3 totals 15 residues. Deletions cut 0 bases from V and 2 bases from J, with 9 bases between. Looked up from germline, CDR1 is SGHAT and CDR2 is FQNNGV. CDR3 amino acids: CASSLDQSLTDTQYF. The CDR3 bases are TGTGCCAGCAGCTTAGATCAGAGTCTCACAGATACGCAGTATTTT.

This clonotype was picked up many times. The genes are TRBV5-1 and TRBJ2-2; 11 bases fit TRBD2. From germline, CDR1 is SGHRS and CDR2 YFSETQ. The junction had 6 bases not matched to a gene; V was cut back by 6 bases and J by 2 bases. This CDR3 comprises 16 residues. The CDR3 here is CASTNSGRANTGELFF. The CDR3 DNA sequence: TGCGCCAGCACGAATAGCGGGAGGGCCAACACCGGGGAGCTGTTTTTT. Combining the CDR3 with reference TRBV5-1 and TRBJ2-2 gives the whole variable domain KAGVTQTPRYLIKTRGQQVTLSCSPISGHRSVSWYQQTPGQGLQFLFEYFSETQRNKGNFPGRFSGRQFSNSRSEMNVSTLELGDSALYLCASTNSGRANTGELFFGEGSRLTVL.

This clonotype has ten or more counts. This chain links TRBV24-1 with TRBJ2-5, with D unclear. The CDR3 has 11 amino acids. Germline CDR1 is KGHDR and CDR2 is SFDVKD. V lost 6 bases to trimming and J lost 5 bases, with 6 bases between them. CDR3 sequence reads: CATSSGETQYF. The CDR3 DNA follows: TGTGCCACCAGTTCGGGTGAGACCCAGTACTTC.

A few counts support this clonotype. The chain recombines TRBV7-2 with TRBJ1-6; D is possibly TRBD1 (6 bases). This CDR3 comprises 14 residues. Trimming removed 5 bases at V and 8 bases at J, with 13 bases between. Looked up from germline, CDR1 is SGHTA and CDR2 is FQGNSA. CDR3 sequence: CASSGATGYSPLHF. The CDR3 bases are TGTGCCAGCAGCGGTGCTACAGGGTATTCACCCCTCCACTTT.

This clonotype was seen at least ten times. The V gene is TRBV9, the J gene TRBJ2-1; D might be TRBD2 (6 bases). This CDR3 has 16 residues. Per germline, CDR1 SGDLS and CDR2 YYNGEE. Trimming shortened V by 3 bases and J by 2 bases, and 15 bases separated the two germline ends. The CDR3 here is CASSAAAGYTYNEQFF. DNA for the CDR3: TGTGCCAGCAGCGCCGCCGCGGGGTATACCTACAATGAGCAGTTCTTC.

The V gene is TRBV6-1, the J gene TRBJ1-4; TRBD1 is a possible D gene (6 bases). The CDR3 spans 12 residues. Germline V gene sequence: CDR1 MNHNS, CDR2 SASEGT. The ends were cut back, 5 bases at V and 6 bases at J, with 7 bases in the middle. The CDR3 nucleotides read TGTGCCAGCAGTTGGACAGATGAAAAACTGTTTTTT. Translated: CASSWTDEKLFF.

This sequence joins TRBV7-3 and TRBJ2-3; no definite D call. This CDR3 has 16 residues. V shed 2 bases and J shed 4 bases, with 16 bases lying between them. Germline lookup yields CDR1 SGHTA and CDR2 FQGTGA. This CDR3 reads CASSLAGLPKADTQYF. Written as DNA, the CDR3 is TGTGCCAGCAGCTTAGCAGGCCTACCAAAAGCAGATACGCAGTATTTT. The variable domain in full, with the rest retrieved from reference TRBV7-3 and TRBJ2-3, is GAGVSQTPSNKVTEKGKYVELRCDPISGHTALYWYRQSLGQGPEFLIYFQGTGAADDSGLPNDRFFAVRPEGSVSTLKIQRTERGDSAVYLCASSLAGLPKADTQYFGPGTRLTVL.